This T cell receptor (beta chain) was found in a study of cytomegalovirus exposure and HLA in healthy donors. Points from the study as a whole: Specific recognition of CMV antigens was confirmed in vitro for a few chains (all CMV-associated).

In regard to this clone: Its antigen is currently unknown.

Both 60 Vbeta primers and 13 Jbeta primers went into the PCR. Sequencing was performed with immunoSEQ multiplex PCR; in TCRdb, only in-frame clones are kept and a portion is missing. This sample has about 110,000 clones, with roughly 70% found just once. This clonotype originated in a man aged 35-49 years in good health and CMV-seronegative. Sequencing was performed on PBMCs.

The CDR3 sequence: CASSGRPTAGGGETQYF. In DNA form, the CDR3 reads TGTGCCAGCAGCGGACGACCAACAGCGGGAGGCGGAGAGACCCAGTACTTC. J is TRBJ2-5 and V is TRBV9; TRBD2 aligns across 9 bases. This CDR3 spans 17 amino acids. The J segment lost 4 bases and the V segment lost 3 bases, leaving 13 bases of the junction unmatched. Germline-derived CDR1 and CDR2 are SGDLS and YYNGEE.